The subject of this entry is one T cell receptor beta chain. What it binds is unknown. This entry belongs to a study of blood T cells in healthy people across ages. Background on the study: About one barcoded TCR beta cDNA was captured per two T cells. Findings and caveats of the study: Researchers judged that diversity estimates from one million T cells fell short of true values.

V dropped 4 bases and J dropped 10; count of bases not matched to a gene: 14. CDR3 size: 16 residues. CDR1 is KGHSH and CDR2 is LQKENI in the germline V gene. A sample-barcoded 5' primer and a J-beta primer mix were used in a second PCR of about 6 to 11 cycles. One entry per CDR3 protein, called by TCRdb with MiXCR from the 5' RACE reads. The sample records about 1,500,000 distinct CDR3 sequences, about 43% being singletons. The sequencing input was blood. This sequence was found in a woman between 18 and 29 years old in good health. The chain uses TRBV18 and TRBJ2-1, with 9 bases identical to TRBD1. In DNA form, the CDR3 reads TGTGCCAGCTCACGACCTCGGACAGGGGATATCATGGAGCAGTTCTTC. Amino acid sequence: CASSRPRTGDIMEQFF.